This T cell receptor beta chain was documented in a study of T cell repertoires in ileal Crohn's disease. As regards this clone: The antigen remains unidentified.

Regarding time point: neoterminal ileum biopsy at postoperative endoscopy, about 6 months after surgery. Each sample's TCRB immunosequencing used roughly 500 nanograms of biopsy DNA. Generated by immunoSEQ multiplex PCR, the TCRdb table keeps only in-frame clones and is missing some. The sample comprises about 62,000 clones, about 88% of which are singletons, and about 2% rests with the top ten. Trimming removed 3 bases from V and 6 bases from J, with 17 bases in between. The CDR3 totals 15 residues. Germline lookup yields CDR1 MGHDK and CDR2 SYGVNS. Study results and limitations: Within the first postoperative year, endoscopy came at median around seven months.

The chain uses TRBV25-1 and TRBJ1-2; D is possibly TRBD1 (5 bases). The sample comprised ileal tissue. The receptor was derived from an adult with Crohn's disease. The DNA for the CDR3 is TGTGCCAGCAGTGACCAGGGTGGGGTTAAGGATGGCTACACCTTC. The encoded protein is CASSDQGGVKDGYTF.